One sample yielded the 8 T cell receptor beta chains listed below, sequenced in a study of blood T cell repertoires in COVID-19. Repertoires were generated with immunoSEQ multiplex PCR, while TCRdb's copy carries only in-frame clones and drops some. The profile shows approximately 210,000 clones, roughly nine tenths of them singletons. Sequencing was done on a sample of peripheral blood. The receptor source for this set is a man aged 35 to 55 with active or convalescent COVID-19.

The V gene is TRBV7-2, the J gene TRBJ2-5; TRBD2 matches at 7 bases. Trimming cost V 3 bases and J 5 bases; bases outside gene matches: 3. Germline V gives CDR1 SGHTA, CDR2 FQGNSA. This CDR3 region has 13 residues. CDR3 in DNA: TGTGCCAGCAGCTTGGGGCGGGGGGAGACCCAGTACTTC. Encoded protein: CASSLGRGETQYF.

Written as DNA, the CDR3 is TGCAGCGTTGTTCTAGCGGGGAGCACAGATACGCAGTATTTT. This sequence encodes CSVVLAGSTDTQYF. The chain recombines TRBV29-1 with TRBJ2-3; TRBD2 matches 9 bases. Trimming removed 4 bases from V and 0 bases from J; junction bases left unmatched: 2. Germline CDR1 SQVTM, CDR2 ANQGSEA. The CDR3 is made up of 14 amino acids.

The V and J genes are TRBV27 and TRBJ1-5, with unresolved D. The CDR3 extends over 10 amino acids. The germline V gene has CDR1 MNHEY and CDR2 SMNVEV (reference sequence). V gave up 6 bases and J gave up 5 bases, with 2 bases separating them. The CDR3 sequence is CASSYQPQHF. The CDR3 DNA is TGTGCCAGCAGCTATCAGCCCCAGCATTTT.

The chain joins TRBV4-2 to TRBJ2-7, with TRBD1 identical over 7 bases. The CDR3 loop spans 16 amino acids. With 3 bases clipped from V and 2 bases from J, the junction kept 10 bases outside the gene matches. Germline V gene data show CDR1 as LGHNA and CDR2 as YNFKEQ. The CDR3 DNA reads TGTGCCAGCAGCCAGAGCCGGGACAGACCACCCTACGAGCAGTACTTC. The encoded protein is CASSQSRDRPPYEQYF.

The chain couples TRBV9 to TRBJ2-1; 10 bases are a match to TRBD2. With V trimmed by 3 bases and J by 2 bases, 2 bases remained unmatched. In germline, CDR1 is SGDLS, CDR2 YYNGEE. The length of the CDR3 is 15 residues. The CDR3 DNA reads TGTGCCAGCAGCGCCAGCGGGGGGGCCTACAATGAGCAGTTCTTC. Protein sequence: CASSASGGAYNEQFF. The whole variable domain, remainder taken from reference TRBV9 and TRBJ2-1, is DSGVTQTPKHLITATGQRVTLRCSPRSGDLSVYWYQQSLDQGLQFLIQYYNGEERAKGNILERFSAQQFPDLHSELNLSSLELGDSALYFCASSASGGAYNEQFFGPGTRLTVL.

This chain's CDR3 is CASSISTDTQYF. The DNA of the CDR3 is TGTGCCAGCTCAATTAGCACAGATACGCAGTATTTT. J is TRBJ2-3 and V is TRBV28; D is unresolved. The CDR3 covers 12 residues. With 8 bases removed from V and 0 bases from J, the gap between germline ends came to 6 bases. Germline assignment: CDR1 MDHEN and CDR2 SYDVKM.

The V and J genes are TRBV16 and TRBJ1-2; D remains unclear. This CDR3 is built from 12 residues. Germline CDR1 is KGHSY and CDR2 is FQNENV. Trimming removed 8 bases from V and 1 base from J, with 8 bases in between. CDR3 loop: CASRGNNYGYTF. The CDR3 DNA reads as TGTGCCAGCCGAGGAAATAACTATGGCTACACCTTC. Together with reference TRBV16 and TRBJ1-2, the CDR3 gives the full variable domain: GEEVAQTPKHLVRGEGQKAKLYCAPIKGHSYVFWYQQVLKNEFKFLISFQNENVFDETGMPKERFSAKCLPNSPCSLEIQATKLEDSAVYFCASRGNNYGYTFGSGTRLTVV.

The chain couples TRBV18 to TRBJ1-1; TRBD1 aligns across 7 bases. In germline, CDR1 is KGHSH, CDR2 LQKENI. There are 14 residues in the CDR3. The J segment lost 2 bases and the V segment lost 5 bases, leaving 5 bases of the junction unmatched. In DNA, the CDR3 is TGTGCCAGCTCATCCGGGACAGTCAACACTGAAGCTTTCTTT. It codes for CASSSGTVNTEAFF. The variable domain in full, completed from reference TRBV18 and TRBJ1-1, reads NAGVMQNPRHLVRRRGQEARLRCSPMKGHSHVYWYRQLPEEGLKFMVYLQKENIIDESGMPKERFSAEFPKEGPSILRIQQVVRGDSAAYFCASSSGTVNTEAFFGQGTRLTVV.